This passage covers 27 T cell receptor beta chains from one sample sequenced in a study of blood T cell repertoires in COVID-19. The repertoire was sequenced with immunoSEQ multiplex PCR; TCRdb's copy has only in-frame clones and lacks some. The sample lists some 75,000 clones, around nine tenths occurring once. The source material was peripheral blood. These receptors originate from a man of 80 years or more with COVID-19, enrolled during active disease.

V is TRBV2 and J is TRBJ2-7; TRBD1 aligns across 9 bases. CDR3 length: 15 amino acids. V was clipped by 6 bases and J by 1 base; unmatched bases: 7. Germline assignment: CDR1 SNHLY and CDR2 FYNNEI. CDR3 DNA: TGTGCCAGCAGGGGGGGACAGGGTGGTTCCTACGAGCAGTACTTC. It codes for CASRGGQGGSYEQYF. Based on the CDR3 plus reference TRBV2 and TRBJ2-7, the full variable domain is EPEVTQTPSHQVTQMGQEVILRCVPISNHLYFYWYRQILGQKVEFLVSFYNNEISEKSEIFDDQFSVERPDGSNFTLKIRSTKLEDSAMYFCASRGGQGGSYEQYFGPGTRLTVT.

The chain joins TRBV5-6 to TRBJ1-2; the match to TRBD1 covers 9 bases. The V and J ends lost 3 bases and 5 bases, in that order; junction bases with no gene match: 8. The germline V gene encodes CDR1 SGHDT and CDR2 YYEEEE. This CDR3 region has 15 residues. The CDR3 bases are TGTGCCAGCAGCTACACGACAGGGGGAAAGTATGGCTACACCTTC. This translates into CASSYTTGGKYGYTF.

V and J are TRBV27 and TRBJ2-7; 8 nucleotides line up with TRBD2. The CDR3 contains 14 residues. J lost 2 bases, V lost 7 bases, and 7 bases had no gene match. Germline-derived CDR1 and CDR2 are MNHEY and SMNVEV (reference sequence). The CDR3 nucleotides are TGTGCCAGCACCTCCGGACTAGCCCCCTACGAGCAGTACTTC. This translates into CASTSGLAPYEQYF.

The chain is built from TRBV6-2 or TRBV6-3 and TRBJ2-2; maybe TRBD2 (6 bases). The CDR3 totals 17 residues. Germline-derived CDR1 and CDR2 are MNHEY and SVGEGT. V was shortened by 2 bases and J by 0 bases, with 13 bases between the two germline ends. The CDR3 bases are TGTGCCAGCAGTTACCTACTAGCAAAATCGAACACCGGGGAGCTGTTTTTT. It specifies CASSYLLAKSNTGELFF.

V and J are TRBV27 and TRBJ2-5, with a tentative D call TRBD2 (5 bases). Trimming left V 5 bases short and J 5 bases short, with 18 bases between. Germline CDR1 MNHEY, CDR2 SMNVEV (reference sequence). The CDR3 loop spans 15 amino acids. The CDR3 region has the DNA TGTGCCAGCAGTCCACGACAAGGGCGGAGGGAGACCCAGTACTTC. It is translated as CASSPRQGRRETQYF.

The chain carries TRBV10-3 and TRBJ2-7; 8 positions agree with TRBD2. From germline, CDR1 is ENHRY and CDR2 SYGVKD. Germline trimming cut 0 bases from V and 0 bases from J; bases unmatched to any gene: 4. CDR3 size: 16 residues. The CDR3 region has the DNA TGTGCCATCAGTGAGTCTGGGCGGGGGGCCTCCTACGAGCAGTACTTC. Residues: CAISESGRGASYEQYF.

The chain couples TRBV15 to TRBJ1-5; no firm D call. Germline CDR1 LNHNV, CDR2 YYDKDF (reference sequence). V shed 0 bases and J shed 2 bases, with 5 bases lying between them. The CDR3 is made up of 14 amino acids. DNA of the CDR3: TGTGCCACCAGCAGAGATCTTGGCAATCAGCCCCAGCATTTT. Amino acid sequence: CATSRDLGNQPQHF.

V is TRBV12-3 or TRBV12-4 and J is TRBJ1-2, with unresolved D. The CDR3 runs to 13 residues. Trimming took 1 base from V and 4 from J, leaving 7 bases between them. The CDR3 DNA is TGTGCCAGCAGTTTAGGGTTCGGCTATGGCTACACCTTC. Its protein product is CASSLGFGYGYTF.

The CDR3 sequence is CASSPDRGDTEAFF. CDR3 sequence (DNA): TGTGCCAGCTCACCAGACAGGGGGGATACTGAAGCTTTCTTT. The V gene is TRBV18, the J gene TRBJ1-1, with TRBD1 matching over 9 bases. Germline CDR1 is KGHSH and CDR2 is LQKENI. The CDR3 consists of 14 residues. V lost 2 bases, J lost 5 bases, and 3 bases stayed unmatched.

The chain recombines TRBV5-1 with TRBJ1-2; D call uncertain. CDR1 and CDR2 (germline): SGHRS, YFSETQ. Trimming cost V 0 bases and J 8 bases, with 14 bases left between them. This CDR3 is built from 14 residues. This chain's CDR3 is CASSLVGGSNGYTF. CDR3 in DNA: TGCGCCAGCAGCTTGGTAGGAGGTTCCAACGGCTACACCTTC. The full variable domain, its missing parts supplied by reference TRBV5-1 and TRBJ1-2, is KAGVTQTPRYLIKTRGQQVTLSCSPISGHRSVSWYQQTPGQGLQFLFEYFSETQRNKGNFPGRFSGRQFSNSRSEMNVSTLELGDSALYLCASSLVGGSNGYTFGSGTRLTVV.

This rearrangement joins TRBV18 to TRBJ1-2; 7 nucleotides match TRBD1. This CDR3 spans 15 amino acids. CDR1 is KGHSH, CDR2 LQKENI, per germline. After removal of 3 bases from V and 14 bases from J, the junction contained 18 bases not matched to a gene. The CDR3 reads CASSPIVTGQDASTF. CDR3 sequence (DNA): TGTGCCAGCTCACCGATCGTTACTGGACAGGATGCTAGTACCTTC.

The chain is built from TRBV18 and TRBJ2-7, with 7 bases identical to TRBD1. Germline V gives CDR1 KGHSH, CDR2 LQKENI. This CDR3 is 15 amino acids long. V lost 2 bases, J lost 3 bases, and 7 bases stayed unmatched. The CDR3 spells CASSPGRQGHYEQYF. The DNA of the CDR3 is TGTGCCAGCTCACCAGGGAGACAGGGACACTACGAGCAGTACTTC.

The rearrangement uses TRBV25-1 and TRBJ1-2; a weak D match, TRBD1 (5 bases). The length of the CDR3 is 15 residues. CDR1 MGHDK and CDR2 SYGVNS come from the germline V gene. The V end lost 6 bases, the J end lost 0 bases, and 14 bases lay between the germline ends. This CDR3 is CASSGWGVSNYGYTF. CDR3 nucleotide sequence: TGTGCCAGCAGCGGGTGGGGGGTTTCTAACTATGGCTACACCTTC.

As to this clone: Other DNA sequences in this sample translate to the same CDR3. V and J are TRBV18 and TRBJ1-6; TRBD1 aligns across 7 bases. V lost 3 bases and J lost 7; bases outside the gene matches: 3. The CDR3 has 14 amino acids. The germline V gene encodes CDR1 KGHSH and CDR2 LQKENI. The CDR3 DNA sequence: TGTGCCAGCTCACCTCAACAGGGGAATTCACCCCTCCACTTT. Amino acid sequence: CASSPQQGNSPLHF.

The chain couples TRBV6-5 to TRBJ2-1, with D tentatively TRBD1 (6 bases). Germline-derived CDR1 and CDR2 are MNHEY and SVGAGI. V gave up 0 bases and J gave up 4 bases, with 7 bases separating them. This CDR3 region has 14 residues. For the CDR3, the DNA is TGTGCCAGCAGTTACTCGGACAGATACAATGAGCAGTTCTTC. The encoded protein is CASSYSDRYNEQFF.

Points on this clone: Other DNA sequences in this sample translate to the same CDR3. The CDR3, as DNA: TGTGCCAGCAGCGCCGGGACAGCGATTAATGAAAAACTGTTTTTT. The encoded protein is CASSAGTAINEKLFF. The rearrangement joins TRBV9 to TRBJ1-4; TRBD1 matches at 7 bases. The germline gives CDR1 SGDLS, CDR2 YYNGEE. Trimming cost V 3 bases and J 4 bases; bases outside gene matches: 6. This CDR3 region has 15 residues.

CDR3 sequence reads: CASSKTANYGYTF. CDR3 bases: TGTGCCAGCAGCAAAACTGCTAACTATGGCTACACCTTC. The chain employs TRBV2 and TRBJ1-2; D is uncertain. V was pared by 6 bases and J by 0 bases, with 8 bases between. Germline V lookup: CDR1 SNHLY, CDR2 FYNNEI. CDR3 size: 13 residues. Based on the CDR3 plus reference TRBV2 and TRBJ1-2, the full variable domain is EPEVTQTPSHQVTQMGQEVILRCVPISNHLYFYWYRQILGQKVEFLVSFYNNEISEKSEIFDDQFSVERPDGSNFTLKIRSTKLEDSAMYFCASSKTANYGYTFGSGTRLTVV.

The CDR3 spells CASSPSGQGSQPQHF. CDR3 DNA sequence: TGTGCCAGCTCACCCTCGGGACAGGGAAGTCAGCCCCAGCATTTT. The J gene is TRBJ1-5, the V gene TRBV18; 9 bases align to TRBD1. V was clipped by 3 bases and J by 6 bases; unmatched bases: 6. The V gene's germline CDR1 is KGHSH and CDR2 LQKENI. This CDR3 contains 15 residues.

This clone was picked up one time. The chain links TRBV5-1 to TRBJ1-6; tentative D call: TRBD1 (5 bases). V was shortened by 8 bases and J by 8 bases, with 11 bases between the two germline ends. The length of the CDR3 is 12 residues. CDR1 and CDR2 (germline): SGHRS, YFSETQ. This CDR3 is CASSTGDSPLHF. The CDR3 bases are TGCGCCAGTTCCACAGGTGATTCACCCCTCCACTTT.

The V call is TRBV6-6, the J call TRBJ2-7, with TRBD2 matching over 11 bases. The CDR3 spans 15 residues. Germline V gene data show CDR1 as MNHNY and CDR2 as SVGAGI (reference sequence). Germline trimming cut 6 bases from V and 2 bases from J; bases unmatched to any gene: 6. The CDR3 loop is CASRALAGATYEQYF. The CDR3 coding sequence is TGTGCCAGCAGGGCACTAGCGGGGGCCACCTACGAGCAGTACTTC.

CDR3 sequence (DNA): TGTGCCAGCTCACCTGCGGGGAATTCACCCCTCCACTTT. It is translated as CASSPAGNSPLHF. V and J are TRBV18 and TRBJ1-6, with D unresolved. V was trimmed by 3 bases and J by 7 bases, leaving 7 bases between them. Germline assignment: CDR1 KGHSH and CDR2 LQKENI. The CDR3 is 13 residues long.

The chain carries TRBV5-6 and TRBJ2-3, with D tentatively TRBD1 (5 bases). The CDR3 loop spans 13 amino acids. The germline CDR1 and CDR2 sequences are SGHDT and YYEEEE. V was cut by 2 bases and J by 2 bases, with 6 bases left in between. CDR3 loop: CASSFRVTDTQYF. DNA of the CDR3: TGTGCCAGCAGCTTCAGGGTCACAGATACGCAGTATTTT.

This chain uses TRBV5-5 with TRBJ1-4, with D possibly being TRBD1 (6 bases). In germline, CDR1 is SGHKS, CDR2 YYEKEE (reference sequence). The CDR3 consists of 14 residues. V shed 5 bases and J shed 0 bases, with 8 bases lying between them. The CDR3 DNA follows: TGTGCCAGCAGACGGACAGCAACTAATGAAAAACTGTTTTTT. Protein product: CASRRTATNEKLFF. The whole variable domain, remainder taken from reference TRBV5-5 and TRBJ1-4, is DAGVTQSPTHLIKTRGQQVTLRCSPISGHKSVSWYQQVLGQGPQFIFQYYEKEERGRGNFPDRFSARQFPNYSSELNVNALLLGDSALYLCASRRTATNEKLFFGSGTQLSVL.

CDR3 DNA: TGTGCCAGCAGCAAACCCCAGGGGTATGGCTACACCTTC. It yields the protein CASSKPQGYGYTF. The J gene is TRBJ1-2, the V gene TRBV11-2; tentatively, D is TRBD1 (6 bases). Looked up from germline, CDR1 is SGHAT and CDR2 is FQNNGV. V was clipped by 5 bases and J by 5 bases, with 12 bases between them. The CDR3 has 13 amino acids.

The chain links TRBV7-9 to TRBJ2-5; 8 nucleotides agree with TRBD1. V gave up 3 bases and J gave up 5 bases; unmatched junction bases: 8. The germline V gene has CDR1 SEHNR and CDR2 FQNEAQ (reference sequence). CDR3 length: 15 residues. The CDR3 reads CASSFGQGQGETQYF. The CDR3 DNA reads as TGTGCCAGCAGCTTCGGACAGGGTCAAGGGGAGACCCAGTACTTC.

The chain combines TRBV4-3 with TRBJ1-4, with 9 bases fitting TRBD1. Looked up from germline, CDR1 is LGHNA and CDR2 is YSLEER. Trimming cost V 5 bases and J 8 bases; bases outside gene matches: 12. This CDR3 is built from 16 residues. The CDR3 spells CASSTRPGQGGEKLFF. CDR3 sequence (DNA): TGCGCCAGCAGCACTAGACCGGGACAGGGTGGAGAAAAACTGTTTTTT.

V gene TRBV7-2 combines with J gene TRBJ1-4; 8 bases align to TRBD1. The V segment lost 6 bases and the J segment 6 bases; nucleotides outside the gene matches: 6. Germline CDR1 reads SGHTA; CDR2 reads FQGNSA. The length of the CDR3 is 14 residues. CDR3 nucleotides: TGTGCCAGCAGACAGACAGGGGTGGATGAAAAACTGTTTTTT. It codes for CASRQTGVDEKLFF.